This TCR beta chain is from a study of cytomegalovirus exposure and HLA in healthy donors. Across the study: Among 398 genotyped donors, around 81% fell in the Caucasian-associated ancestry cluster. Study results and limitations: After further analysis at a later stage, 16,951 TCR beta sequences were associated with HLA alleles at 0.05 false discovery rate. A prior analysis recorded that most TCR beta V segments were productive about 87% or about 30% of the time. Some public TCRs appeared in many individuals, while most sequences were rare.

Trimming took 0 bases from V and 3 from J; bases not matched to a gene: 4. The CDR3 sequence is 16 residues long. Germline V CDR1 and CDR2: MGHRA, YSYEKL. With 60 Vbeta and 13 Jbeta primers, the PCR was carried out. Data came from immunoSEQ multiplex PCR; TCRdb stores just in-frame clones and leaves some out. The sample holds 150,000 to 200,000 clones, approximately 78% seen once. On this clone: Its antigen is not identified.

The sequenced sample was PBMCs. V and J are TRBV4-1 and TRBJ2-1, with TRBD2 matching 8 bases. This receptor was obtained from a woman under 30 in good health and CMV-seronegative. CDR3 residues: CASSQDWTSNYNEQFF. The DNA for the CDR3 is TGCGCCAGCAGCCAAGATTGGACTAGCAACTACAATGAGCAGTTCTTC.